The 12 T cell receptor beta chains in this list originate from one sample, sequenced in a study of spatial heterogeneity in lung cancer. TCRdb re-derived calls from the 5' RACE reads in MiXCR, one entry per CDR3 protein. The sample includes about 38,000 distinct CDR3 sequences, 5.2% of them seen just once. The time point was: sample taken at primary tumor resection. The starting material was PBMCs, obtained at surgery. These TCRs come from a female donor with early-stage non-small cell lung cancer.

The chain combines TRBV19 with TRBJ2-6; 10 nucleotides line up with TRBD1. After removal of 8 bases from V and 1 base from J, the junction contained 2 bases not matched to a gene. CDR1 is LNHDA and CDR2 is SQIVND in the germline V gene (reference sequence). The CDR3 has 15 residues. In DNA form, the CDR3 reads TGTGCCAGTGGGACAGGGGATTCTGGGGCCAACGTCCTGACTTTC. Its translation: CASGTGDSGANVLTF.

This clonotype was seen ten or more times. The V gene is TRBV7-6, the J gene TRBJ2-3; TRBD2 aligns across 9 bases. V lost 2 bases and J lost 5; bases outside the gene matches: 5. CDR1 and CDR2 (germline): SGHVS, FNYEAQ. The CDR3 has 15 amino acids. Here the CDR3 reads CASSLRLAGQDTQYF. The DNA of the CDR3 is TGTGCCAGCAGCTTAAGGCTAGCGGGGCAAGATACGCAGTATTTT.

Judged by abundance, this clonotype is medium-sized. CDR3 nucleotides: TGTGCCAGCGCTTCGACAGGGAAGTCAGCCCAGCATTTT. Its translation is CASASTGKSAQHF. V usage is TRBV12-3 or TRBV12-4 and J usage is TRBJ1-5; 7 nucleotides align to TRBD1. V shed 8 bases and J 11 bases; nucleotides not matched to a gene: 12. This CDR3 has 13 residues.

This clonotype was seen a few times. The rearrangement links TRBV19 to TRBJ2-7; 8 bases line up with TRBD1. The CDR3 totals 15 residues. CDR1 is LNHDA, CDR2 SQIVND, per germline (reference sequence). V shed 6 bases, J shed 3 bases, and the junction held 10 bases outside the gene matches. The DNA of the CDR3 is TGTGCCAGTAGCTACTCAGGGGGCGCGGGCTACGAGCAGTACTTC. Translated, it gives CASSYSGGAGYEQYF.

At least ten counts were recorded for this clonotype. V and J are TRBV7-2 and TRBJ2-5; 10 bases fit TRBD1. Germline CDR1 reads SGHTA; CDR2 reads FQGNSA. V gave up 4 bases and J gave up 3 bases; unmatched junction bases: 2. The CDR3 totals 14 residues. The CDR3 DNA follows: TGTGCCAGCAGCTGGGACAGGGGAAAAGAGACCCAGTACTTC. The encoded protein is CASSWDRGKETQYF.

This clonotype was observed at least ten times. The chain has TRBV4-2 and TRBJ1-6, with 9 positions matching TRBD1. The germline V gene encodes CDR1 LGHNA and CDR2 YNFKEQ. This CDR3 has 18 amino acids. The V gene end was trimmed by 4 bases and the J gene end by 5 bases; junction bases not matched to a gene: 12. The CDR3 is CASSPDRGSLNNNSPLHF. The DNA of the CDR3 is TGTGCCAGCAGCCCTGACAGGGGGTCCCTCAACAATAATTCACCCCTCCACTTT.

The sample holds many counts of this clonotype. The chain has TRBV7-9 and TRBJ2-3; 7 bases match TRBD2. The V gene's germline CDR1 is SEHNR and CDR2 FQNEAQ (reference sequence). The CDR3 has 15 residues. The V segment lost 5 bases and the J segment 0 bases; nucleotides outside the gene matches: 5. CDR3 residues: CASSPAGVSTDTQYF. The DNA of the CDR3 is TGTGCCAGCAGCCCCGCGGGAGTTAGCACAGATACGCAGTATTTT.

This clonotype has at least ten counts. CDR3 loop: CASSSRQALYSNQPQHF. CDR3 DNA sequence: TGTGCCAGCAGTTCAAGGCAGGCCCTATATAGCAATCAGCCCCAGCATTTT. The V call is TRBV27, the J call TRBJ1-5, with D uncertain. This CDR3 contains 17 residues. V was shortened by 4 bases and J by 0 bases, with 16 bases between the two germline ends. CDR1 and CDR2 from the germline V gene are MNHEY and SMNVEV (reference sequence).

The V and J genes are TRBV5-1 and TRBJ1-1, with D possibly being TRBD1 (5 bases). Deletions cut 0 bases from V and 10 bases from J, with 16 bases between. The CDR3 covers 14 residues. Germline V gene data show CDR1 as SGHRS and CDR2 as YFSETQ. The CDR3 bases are TGCGCCAGCAGCTTGGCCGGAAGGGGCGCGGGAGCTTTCTTT. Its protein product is CASSLAGRGAGAFF. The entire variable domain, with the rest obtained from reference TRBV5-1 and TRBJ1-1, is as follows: KAGVTQTPRYLIKTRGQQVTLSCSPISGHRSVSWYQQTPGQGLQFLFEYFSETQRNKGNFPGRFSGRQFSNSRSEMNVSTLELGDSALYLCASSLAGRGAGAFFGQGTRLTVV.

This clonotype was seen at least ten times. DNA of the CDR3: TGCAGTGCTAGAGATCTGGGGCCCCAAGCTTTCTTT. Its translation: CSARDLGPQAFF. V is TRBV20-1 and J is TRBJ1-1, with D perhaps TRBD1 (5 bases). Trimming removed 0 bases from V and 9 bases from J, with 11 bases in between. The germline CDR1 and CDR2 sequences are DFQATT and SNEGSKA (reference sequence). This CDR3 region has 12 residues.

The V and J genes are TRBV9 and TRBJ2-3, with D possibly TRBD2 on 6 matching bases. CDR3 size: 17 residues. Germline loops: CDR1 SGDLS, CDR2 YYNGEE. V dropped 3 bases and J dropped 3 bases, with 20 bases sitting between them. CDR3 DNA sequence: TGTGCCAGCAGCGAGACCCTTAGCGGCAGGAGTACAGATACGCAGTATTTT. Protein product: CASSETLSGRSTDTQYF. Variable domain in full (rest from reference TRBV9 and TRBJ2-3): DSGVTQTPKHLITATGQRVTLRCSPRSGDLSVYWYQQSLDQGLQFLIQYYNGEERAKGNILERFSAQQFPDLHSELNLSSLELGDSALYFCASSETLSGRSTDTQYFGPGTRLTVL.

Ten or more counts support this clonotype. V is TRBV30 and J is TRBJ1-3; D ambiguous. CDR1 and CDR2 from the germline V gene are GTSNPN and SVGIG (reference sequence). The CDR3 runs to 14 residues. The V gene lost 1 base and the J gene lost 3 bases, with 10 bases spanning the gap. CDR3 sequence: CAWSASDNGNTIYF. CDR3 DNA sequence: TGTGCCTGGAGTGCCTCTGACAATGGAAACACCATATATTTT.